A selection of T cell receptor beta chains follows, all from one sample in a study of blood T cell repertoires in COVID-19. TCRdb's table, derived via immunoSEQ multiplex PCR, lists solely in-frame clones and lacks some. Of about 370,000 clones in the sample, approximately 90% were seen once. Sample: PBMCs or T cells enriched from blood (not recorded which). The receptors come from a young man who had recovered from COVID-19. Each CDR3 is given with its conserved first and last residue. D genes are given only for firm matches. Only some rows state a clone size, as once, few, many or a class for expanded clones.

CDR3aa: CSAGEVPIQAF
CDR3nt: TGCAGTGCGGGGGAGGTACCGATCCAGGCCTTC
d_gene: .
j_gene: TRBJ1-2
abundance: .
v_gene: TRBV20-1

CDR3aa: CASSSYPLSGGAEETQYF
CDR3nt: TGTGCCAGCAGCTCTTACCCCCTCAGCGGGGGGGCTGAAGAGACCCAGTACTTC
d_gene: TRBD2
j_gene: TRBJ2-5
abundance: .
v_gene: TRBV7-8

CDR3aa: CASSPWGGRNTIYF
CDR3nt: TGTGCCAGCAGCCCTTGGGGGGGCAGGAACACCATATATTTT
d_gene: .
j_gene: TRBJ1-3
abundance: few
v_gene: TRBV7-9

CDR3aa: CASSPLAGGSTDTQYF
CDR3nt: TGTGCCAGCAGCCCCCTAGCGGGGGGAAGCACAGATACGCAGTATTTT
d_gene: TRBD2
j_gene: TRBJ2-3
abundance: once
v_gene: TRBV3-1/TRBV3-2

CDR3aa: CATSRAQPNQPQHF
CDR3nt: TGTGCCACCAGCAGAGCACAGCCTAATCAGCCCCAGCATTTT
d_gene: .
j_gene: TRBJ1-5
abundance: .
v_gene: TRBV15

CDR3aa: CASSQDEIYLGQFF
CDR3nt: TGCGCCAGCAGCCAAGATGAGATATACCTAGGGCAGTTCTTC
d_gene: .
j_gene: TRBJ2-1
abundance: .
v_gene: TRBV4-1

CDR3aa: CASSLIAGPSTDTQYF
CDR3nt: TGTGCCAGCAGCTTGATAGCGGGCCCTAGCACAGATACGCAGTATTTT
d_gene: TRBD2
j_gene: TRBJ2-3
abundance: .
v_gene: TRBV5-4

CDR3aa: CSVSGGTSSYNEQFF
CDR3nt: TGCAGCGTTTCAGGGGGGACAAGCTCCTACAATGAGCAGTTCTTC
d_gene: .
j_gene: TRBJ2-1
abundance: .
v_gene: TRBV29-1

CDR3aa: CASSEIGLDEQFF
CDR3nt: TGTGCCAGCAGTGAAATTGGCCTGGATGAGCAGTTCTTC
d_gene: .
j_gene: TRBJ2-1
abundance: .
v_gene: TRBV2

CDR3aa: CASSVGLAGASYEQYF
CDR3nt: TGTGCCAGTAGTGTAGGACTAGCGGGGGCCTCCTACGAGCAGTACTTC
d_gene: TRBD2
j_gene: TRBJ2-7
abundance: .
v_gene: TRBV19

CDR3aa: CASSFMARDYGYTF
CDR3nt: TGTGCCAGCAGTTTTATGGCCAGGGACTATGGCTACACCTTC
d_gene: .
j_gene: TRBJ1-2
abundance: .
v_gene: TRBV27

CDR3aa: CASSPRTGQDTQYF
CDR3nt: TGTGCCAGCAGCCCCCGGACAGGGCAAGATACGCAGTATTTT
d_gene: TRBD1
j_gene: TRBJ2-3
abundance: once
v_gene: TRBV7-2

CDR3aa: CASSLEGLMGQFF
CDR3nt: TGTGCCAGCAGCTTAGAGGGGCTCATGGGGCAGTTCTTC
d_gene: .
j_gene: TRBJ2-1
abundance: .
v_gene: TRBV7-9

CDR3aa: CASSPQVSAVRSPLHF
CDR3nt: TGTGCCAGCTCACCACAGGTATCCGCGGTACGATCACCCCTCCACTTT
d_gene: .
j_gene: TRBJ1-6
abundance: .
v_gene: TRBV18

CDR3aa: CASSTQQGISGNTIYF
CDR3nt: TGTGCCAGCTCAACCCAACAGGGTATCTCTGGAAACACCATATATTTT
d_gene: .
j_gene: TRBJ1-3
abundance: .
v_gene: TRBV18

CDR3aa: CASKRFDTGELFF
CDR3nt: TGTGCCAGTAAGCGTTTCGACACCGGGGAGCTGTTTTTT
d_gene: .
j_gene: TRBJ2-2
abundance: .
v_gene: TRBV19

CDR3aa: CASSLPGGDTQYF
CDR3nt: TGTGCCAGCAGCTTACCAGGAGGGGATACGCAGTATTTT
d_gene: .
j_gene: TRBJ2-3
abundance: .
v_gene: TRBV7-3

CDR3aa: CASSPDYYNEQFF
CDR3nt: TGTGCCAGCAGCCCCGACTACTACAATGAGCAGTTCTTC
d_gene: .
j_gene: TRBJ2-1
abundance: .
v_gene: TRBV11-2

CDR3aa: CASSEGHVDTQYF
CDR3nt: TGTGCCAGCAGCGAGGGGCACGTCGATACGCAGTATTTT
d_gene: .
j_gene: TRBJ2-3
abundance: .
v_gene: TRBV9

CDR3aa: CASSPGPNQTQYF
CDR3nt: TGTGCCAGCTCACCTGGGCCTAACCAAACGCAGTATTTT
d_gene: .
j_gene: TRBJ2-3
abundance: once
v_gene: TRBV18

CDR3aa: CASSYWIAGDPGELFF
CDR3nt: TGTGCCAGCAGTTATTGGATAGCGGGAGATCCCGGGGAGCTGTTTTTT
d_gene: TRBD2
j_gene: TRBJ2-2
abundance: few
v_gene: TRBV6-5

CDR3aa: CATSDGYEQYF
CDR3nt: TGTGCCACCTCTGACGGGTACGAGCAGTACTTC
d_gene: .
j_gene: TRBJ2-7
abundance: .
v_gene: TRBV24-1

CDR3aa: CASSARGLFEKYF
CDR3nt: TGTGCCAGCAGCGCACGGGGTCTCTTCGAGAAGTACTTC
d_gene: .
j_gene: TRBJ2-7
abundance: .
v_gene: TRBV7-8

CDR3aa: CASSTPGGGETQYF
CDR3nt: TGTGCCAGTAGTACCCCAGGGGGCGGAGAGACCCAGTACTTC
d_gene: TRBD1
j_gene: TRBJ2-5
abundance: .
v_gene: TRBV19

CDR3aa: CASGLVPPLLAGGSYNEQFF
CDR3nt: TGTGCTAGTGGTTTGGTACCCCCCTTACTAGCGGGGGGCTCCTACAATGAGCAGTTCTTC
d_gene: TRBD2
j_gene: TRBJ2-1
abundance: .
v_gene: TRBV12-5

CDR3aa: CSVEEAGRGTEAFF
CDR3nt: TGCAGCGTTGAAGAGGCCGGGCGCGGGACTGAAGCTTTCTTT
d_gene: .
j_gene: TRBJ1-1
abundance: .
v_gene: TRBV29-1

CDR3aa: CASSARGLGDTQYF
CDR3nt: TGTGCCAGTAGTGCCAGGGGTCTGGGAGATACGCAGTATTTT
d_gene: .
j_gene: TRBJ2-3
abundance: once
v_gene: TRBV19

CDR3aa: CASSHLWISGRALNTQYF
CDR3nt: TGTGCCAGCAGCCACCTCTGGATTAGCGGGAGGGCCCTTAATACGCAGTATTTT
d_gene: TRBD2
j_gene: TRBJ2-3
abundance: .
v_gene: TRBV3-1/TRBV3-2

CDR3aa: CASRRTSTGELFF
CDR3nt: TGCGCCAGCAGGAGGACTAGCACCGGGGAGCTGTTTTTT
d_gene: TRBD2
j_gene: TRBJ2-2
abundance: .
v_gene: TRBV4-1

CDR3aa: CASSSRGLGETQYF
CDR3nt: TGTGCCAGCAGCTCCAGGGGGCTGGGAGAGACCCAGTACTTC
d_gene: TRBD1
j_gene: TRBJ2-5
abundance: .
v_gene: TRBV7-2

CDR3aa: CASSGRTGSYNSPLHF
CDR3nt: TGTGCCAGCAGCGGAAGGACAGGCTCCTATAATTCACCCCTCCACTTT
d_gene: TRBD1
j_gene: TRBJ1-6
abundance: .
v_gene: TRBV9

CDR3aa: CASSRTAGVLETQYF
CDR3nt: TGTGCCAGCAGCCGTACAGCAGGGGTGTTAGAGACCCAGTACTTC
d_gene: .
j_gene: TRBJ2-5
abundance: .
v_gene: TRBV7-3

CDR3aa: CASSPTTGGQDTQYF
CDR3nt: TGTGCCAGCAGCCCTACGACAGGGGGCCAAGATACGCAGTATTTT
d_gene: TRBD1
j_gene: TRBJ2-3
abundance: few
v_gene: TRBV6-4

CDR3aa: CASSLGPGSDTQYF
CDR3nt: TGTGCCAGCAGCTTAGGACCGGGTTCAGATACGCAGTATTTT
d_gene: .
j_gene: TRBJ2-3
abundance: .
v_gene: TRBV11-3

CDR3aa: CASSGRIDTGELFF
CDR3nt: TGTGCCAGCAGCGGCAGGATAGACACCGGGGAGCTGTTTTTT
d_gene: .
j_gene: TRBJ2-2
abundance: .
v_gene: TRBV7-8

CDR3aa: CASSLRWDRLSGELFF
CDR3nt: TGTGCCAGCAGTTTAAGATGGGACAGGTTGTCCGGGGAGCTGTTTTTT
d_gene: TRBD1
j_gene: TRBJ2-2
abundance: .
v_gene: TRBV27

CDR3aa: CASIQQREGRVTGELFF
CDR3nt: TGTGCCAGCATTCAACAGCGGGAGGGCCGTGTTACCGGGGAGCTGTTTTTT
d_gene: TRBD2
j_gene: TRBJ2-2
abundance: .
v_gene: TRBV7-2

CDR3aa: CASSIDLVGRSMNTEAFF
CDR3nt: TGTGCCAGTAGTATAGATCTAGTTGGCCGCTCTATGAACACTGAAGCTTTCTTT
d_gene: .
j_gene: TRBJ1-1
abundance: .
v_gene: TRBV19

CDR3aa: CASSGARVGEDHEQYF
CDR3nt: TGTGCCAGCAGCGGTGCCAGGGTGGGCGAGGACCACGAGCAGTACTTC
d_gene: .
j_gene: TRBJ2-7
abundance: .
v_gene: TRBV9

CDR3aa: CASSWTGISTDTQYF
CDR3nt: TGTGCCAGCAGTTGGACAGGTATCAGCACAGATACGCAGTATTTT
d_gene: TRBD1
j_gene: TRBJ2-3
abundance: .
v_gene: TRBV6-5

CDR3aa: CASSSTGGAYTEAFF
CDR3nt: TGTGCCAGCAGCTCTACAGGGGGCGCGTACACTGAAGCTTTCTTT
d_gene: TRBD1
j_gene: TRBJ1-1
abundance: .
v_gene: TRBV27

CDR3aa: CASSLRLVKGQIGQPQHF
CDR3nt: TGTGCCAGCAGTTTGAGGTTGGTCAAGGGACAGATTGGCCAGCCCCAGCATTTT
d_gene: TRBD1
j_gene: TRBJ1-5
abundance: .
v_gene: TRBV28

CDR3aa: CASSERQGNQPQHF
CDR3nt: TGTGCCAGCAGCGAGCGACAGGGCAATCAGCCCCAGCATTTT
d_gene: .
j_gene: TRBJ1-5
abundance: .
v_gene: TRBV11-2

CDR3aa: CASSVAGNQPQHF
CDR3nt: TGTGCCAGCAGCGTAGCGGGCAATCAGCCCCAGCATTTT
d_gene: .
j_gene: TRBJ1-5
abundance: .
v_gene: TRBV9

CDR3aa: CASSRQGEAEAFF
CDR3nt: TGTGCCAGTAGCCGGCAGGGGGAAGCTGAAGCTTTCTTT
d_gene: TRBD1
j_gene: TRBJ1-1
abundance: once
v_gene: TRBV19

CDR3aa: CASSIDYPTRDNSYEQYF
CDR3nt: TGTGCCAGCAGTATTGACTATCCAACCCGGGACAATTCCTACGAGCAGTACTTC
d_gene: .
j_gene: TRBJ2-7
abundance: .
v_gene: TRBV5-4

CDR3aa: CASSRTTGELFF
CDR3nt: TGTGCCAGCAGCCGTACAACCGGGGAGCTGTTTTTT
d_gene: .
j_gene: TRBJ2-2
abundance: .
v_gene: TRBV11-3

CDR3aa: CASSPSEGGQPQHF
CDR3nt: TGTGCCAGCTCACCGTCCGAGGGAGGACAGCCCCAGCATTTT
d_gene: .
j_gene: TRBJ1-5
abundance: .
v_gene: TRBV18

CDR3aa: CASSLESGRGAGELFF
CDR3nt: TGTGCCAGCAGCTTAGAGTCTGGGCGCGGGGCCGGGGAGCTGTTTTTT
d_gene: .
j_gene: TRBJ2-2
abundance: .
v_gene: TRBV11-2

CDR3aa: CASSQGDRDQPQHF
CDR3nt: TGTGCCAGCAGCCAAGGGGACAGAGATCAGCCCCAGCATTTT
d_gene: TRBD1
j_gene: TRBJ1-5
abundance: .
v_gene: TRBV3-1/TRBV3-2

CDR3aa: CASSRGQMYSYEQYF
CDR3nt: TGTGCCAGCAGCCGCGGACAGATGTACTCCTACGAGCAGTACTTC
d_gene: .
j_gene: TRBJ2-7
abundance: .
v_gene: TRBV7-2

CDR3aa: CASRLEGAFRGGNQPQHF
CDR3nt: TGTGCCAGCAGGCTAGAGGGGGCTTTTAGAGGGGGCAATCAGCCCCAGCATTTT
d_gene: TRBD1
j_gene: TRBJ1-5
abundance: .
v_gene: TRBV28

CDR3aa: CASSLGEVYGYTF
CDR3nt: TGTGCCAGCAGTTTAGGGGAGGTCTATGGCTACACCTTC
d_gene: .
j_gene: TRBJ1-2
abundance: .
v_gene: TRBV12-3/TRBV12-4

CDR3aa: CASSSDRALSYEQYF
CDR3nt: TGTGCCAGCAGTTCCGACAGGGCGCTGTCCTACGAGCAGTACTTC
d_gene: TRBD1
j_gene: TRBJ2-7
abundance: .
v_gene: TRBV28

CDR3aa: CASSDFGTGHLGYTF
CDR3nt: TGTGCCAGCAGTGATTTTGGGACAGGGCATCTTGGCTACACCTTC
d_gene: TRBD1
j_gene: TRBJ1-2
abundance: .
v_gene: TRBV2